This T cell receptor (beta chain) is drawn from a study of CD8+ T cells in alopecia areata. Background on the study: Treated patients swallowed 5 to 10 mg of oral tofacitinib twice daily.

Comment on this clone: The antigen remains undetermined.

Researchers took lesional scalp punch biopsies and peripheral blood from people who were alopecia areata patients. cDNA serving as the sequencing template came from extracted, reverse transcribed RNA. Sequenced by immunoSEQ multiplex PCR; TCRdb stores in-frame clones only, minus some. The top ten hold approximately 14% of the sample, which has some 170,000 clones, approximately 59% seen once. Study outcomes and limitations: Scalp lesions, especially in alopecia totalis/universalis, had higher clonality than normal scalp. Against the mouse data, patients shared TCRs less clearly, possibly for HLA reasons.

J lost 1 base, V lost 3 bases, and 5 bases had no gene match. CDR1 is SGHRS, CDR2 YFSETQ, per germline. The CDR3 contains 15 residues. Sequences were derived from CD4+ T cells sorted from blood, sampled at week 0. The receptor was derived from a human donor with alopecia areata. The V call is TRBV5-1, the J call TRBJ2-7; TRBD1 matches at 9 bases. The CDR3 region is CASSSRQGGSYEQYF. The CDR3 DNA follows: TGCGCCAGCAGCTCCCGACAGGGGGGGTCCTACGAGCAGTACTTC.